This T cell receptor beta chain was profiled in a study of T cells after yellow fever vaccination. Via MiXCR, TCRdb re-called the 5' RACE reads, giving one row per CDR3 protein. The sample lists more than 45,000 distinct CDR3 sequences, around 6.2% occurring once. The V and J ends lost 8 bases and 5 bases respectively, with 9 bases between them. The CDR3 length is 11 residues. Germline assignment: CDR1 MNHNS and CDR2 SASEGT. Study outcomes and limitations: From the bulk population, abundant clonotypes could contaminate and appear within FACS-sorted repertoires.

This clonotype has at least ten counts. The J gene is TRBJ2-5, the V gene TRBV6-1; maybe TRBD1 (5 bases). The sequence derives from a man aged 18 to 29 who received the YFV17D yellow fever vaccine. The specimen was PBMCs, either bulk or a sorted T-cell subset (CD4+, CD8+, memory, or dextramer-sorted; not recorded which), collected on the day of the yellow fever booster vaccination. The CDR3 DNA is TGTGCCAGCTCCAGGGATGAGACCCAGTACTTC. Amino acids: CASSRDETQYF.